The rows below give T cell receptor beta chains drawn from one sample of a study of blood T cell repertoires in COVID-19. Sequenced by immunoSEQ multiplex PCR; TCRdb stores in-frame clones only, minus some. The sample holds 35,000 to 40,000 clones, about 80% seen once. Sequencing was done on a sample of peripheral blood. The receptors were gathered from a human donor with acute or convalescent COVID-19. The donor label of this sample is uncertain. Each CDR3 is given with its conserved first and last residue.

V gene: TRBV5-4; J gene: TRBJ2-7; CDR3 protein: CASSLAGILAHEQYF
V gene: TRBV18; J gene: TRBJ2-5; CDR3 protein: CASSQGEQETQYF
V gene: TRBV7-6; J gene: TRBJ1-1; CDR3 protein: CASSLAGGGGDTEAFF
V gene: TRBV6-9; J gene: TRBJ1-2; CDR3 protein: CASSYGQGTYGYTF
V gene: TRBV9; J gene: TRBJ2-4; CDR3 protein: CASSPTGVGNIQYF
V gene: TRBV5-6; J gene: TRBJ2-5; CDR3 protein: CASSFQGASWAQYF
V gene: TRBV7-2; J gene: TRBJ1-2; CDR3 protein: CASSLGRSDPLYGYTF
V gene: TRBV3-1/TRBV3-2; J gene: TRBJ1-1; CDR3 protein: CASSSPGGQGRGTEAFF
V gene: TRBV30; J gene: TRBJ2-2; CDR3 protein: CAVVGQGYTGELFF
V gene: TRBV7-8; J gene: TRBJ2-3; CDR3 protein: CASSQRRTGTADTQYF
V gene: TRBV28; J gene: TRBJ1-2; CDR3 protein: CASRLPSRNYGYTF
V gene: TRBV30; J gene: TRBJ2-1; CDR3 protein: CAWWERGATYNEQFF
V gene: TRBV9; J gene: TRBJ1-2; CDR3 protein: CASSGLRGSGYTF
V gene: TRBV19; J gene: TRBJ2-3; CDR3 protein: CASSAGQGVGTQYF
V gene: TRBV7-6; J gene: TRBJ1-4; CDR3 protein: CASSLRAAGNEKLFF
V gene: TRBV6-2/TRBV6-3; J gene: TRBJ2-7; CDR3 protein: CASSYTYNEQYF
V gene: TRBV19; J gene: TRBJ2-7; CDR3 protein: CASRPTGGSSYEQYF
V gene: TRBV4-2; J gene: TRBJ2-1; CDR3 protein: CASSRGDWGLANDEQFF
V gene: TRBV7-8; J gene: TRBJ2-7; CDR3 protein: CASSLEATSLYEQYF
V gene: TRBV6-2/TRBV6-3; J gene: TRBJ2-3; CDR3 protein: CASSSPPDTQYF
V gene: TRBV29-1; J gene: TRBJ1-1; CDR3 protein: CSFGGSRAEAFF
V gene: TRBV19; J gene: TRBJ1-2; CDR3 protein: CASSRTGERGYTF
V gene: TRBV18; J gene: TRBJ1-5; CDR3 protein: CASSPSIRGADGNQPQHF
V gene: TRBV12-3/TRBV12-4; J gene: TRBJ2-5; CDR3 protein: CASSRGLVETQYF
V gene: TRBV29-1; J gene: TRBJ1-2; CDR3 protein: CSVGDRGDYGYTF
V gene: TRBV12-5; J gene: TRBJ1-1; CDR3 protein: CASGLDRGAPNTEAFF
V gene: TRBV12-5; J gene: TRBJ1-2; CDR3 protein: CASGLPGQGESNYGYTF
V gene: TRBV6-5; J gene: TRBJ2-3; CDR3 protein: CASSYTGGRGTDTQYF
V gene: TRBV10-3; J gene: TRBJ1-2; CDR3 protein: CAITGGDGYTF
V gene: TRBV5-5; J gene: TRBJ1-1; CDR3 protein: CASSRNTEAFF
V gene: TRBV5-1; J gene: TRBJ1-1; CDR3 protein: CASSRTGEDTEAFF
V gene: TRBV5-1; J gene: TRBJ2-7; CDR3 protein: CASSRDWRYEQYF
V gene: TRBV11-2; J gene: TRBJ2-1; CDR3 protein: CASSLGTSSYNEQFF
V gene: TRBV28; J gene: TRBJ1-1; CDR3 protein: CASSLFFRGIEAFF
V gene: TRBV9; J gene: TRBJ2-1; CDR3 protein: CASSVGQGIRFNEQFF
V gene: TRBV10-3; J gene: TRBJ2-3; CDR3 protein: CAIRTGVTSSTDTQYF
V gene: TRBV2; J gene: TRBJ1-3; CDR3 protein: CASSNEAGNTIYF
V gene: TRBV30; J gene: TRBJ2-7; CDR3 protein: CAWSEQPDYEQYF
V gene: TRBV30; J gene: TRBJ2-7; CDR3 protein: CAWSGGGKYEQYF
V gene: TRBV5-6; J gene: TRBJ1-4; CDR3 protein: CASSYREKLFF